The rows below give T cell receptor beta chains drawn from one sample of a study of cytomegalovirus exposure and HLA in healthy donors. The assay was immunoSEQ multiplex PCR, and TCRdb's table has in-frame clones only and misses some. The data hold roughly 120,000 clones, with 6.5% to 9.5% observed a single time. Sequencing input: PBMCs. These receptors were taken from a woman aged 40-49 years in good health and CMV-seropositive. CDR3s include the opening cysteine and the closing phenylalanine or tryptophan. Each record gives: CDR3 DNA, CDR3 protein, D gene, V gene, clone size, J gene. A D gene is named only where the DNA matches it firmly. Expanded clones are given a class, and other clones once, few, many or no size at all.

cdr3_nt: TGTGCCAGTAGTATATACAGCCTAGCGGGGAGCACAGATACGCAGTATTTT
cdr3_aa: CASSIYSLAGSTDTQYF
d_call: TRBD2
v_call: TRBV19
clone_size: few
j_call: TRBJ2-3

cdr3_nt: TGTGCCAGCTCAAACAGGGAACCAAATGAAAAACTGTTTTTT
cdr3_aa: CASSNREPNEKLFF
d_call: NA
v_call: TRBV18
clone_size: NA
j_call: TRBJ1-4

cdr3_nt: TGTGCCAGCAGCTCCGCCGGGACAGCAAACACTGAAGCTTTCTTT
cdr3_aa: CASSSAGTANTEAFF
d_call: TRBD1
v_call: TRBV7-9
clone_size: NA
j_call: TRBJ1-1

cdr3_nt: TGTGCCAGCAGTGACTCGAAGGGACAGGGGGAAGATACGCAGTATTTT
cdr3_aa: CASSDSKGQGEDTQYF
d_call: TRBD1
v_call: TRBV6-4
clone_size: many
j_call: TRBJ2-3

cdr3_nt: TGTGCCAGCACCACCGCAGTCGAGCAGTACTTC
cdr3_aa: CASTTAVEQYF
d_call: NA
v_call: TRBV2
clone_size: NA
j_call: TRBJ2-7

cdr3_nt: TGCAGCGGACACATGGGAGCTTTCTTT
cdr3_aa: CSGHMGAFF
d_call: NA
v_call: TRBV20-1
clone_size: few
j_call: TRBJ1-1

cdr3_nt: TGTGCCAGCTCACCAGGGGGGGTTGGTAGCAATCAGCCCCAGCATTTT
cdr3_aa: CASSPGGVGSNQPQHF
d_call: NA
v_call: TRBV18
clone_size: few
j_call: TRBJ1-5

cdr3_nt: TGTGCCAGTCGACAGGATTCCTACGAGCAGTACTTC
cdr3_aa: CASRQDSYEQYF
d_call: NA
v_call: TRBV2
clone_size: NA
j_call: TRBJ2-7

cdr3_nt: TGTGCCAGCAGCTTAACAGCAGCTGGAGACGAGCAGTACTTC
cdr3_aa: CASSLTAAGDEQYF
d_call: NA
v_call: TRBV7-3
clone_size: NA
j_call: TRBJ2-7

cdr3_nt: TGTGCCAGCAGTTACAGAACAGGGGATAGCAATCAGCCCCAGCATTTT
cdr3_aa: CASSYRTGDSNQPQHF
d_call: TRBD1
v_call: TRBV6-6
clone_size: few
j_call: TRBJ1-5

cdr3_nt: TGTGCCTGGAGTGTACGGTTCGGTCAGCCCCAGCATTTT
cdr3_aa: CAWSVRFGQPQHF
d_call: NA
v_call: TRBV30
clone_size: NA
j_call: TRBJ1-5

cdr3_nt: TGCGCCAGCAGTCCGGGGGGAATGAACCAAGAGACCCAGTACTTC
cdr3_aa: CASSPGGMNQETQYF
d_call: TRBD2
v_call: TRBV10-2
clone_size: few
j_call: TRBJ2-5

cdr3_nt: TGTGCCAGCAGTTTCATACAGCCGCTCTATGGCTACACCTTC
cdr3_aa: CASSFIQPLYGYTF
d_call: NA
v_call: TRBV28
clone_size: few
j_call: TRBJ1-2

cdr3_nt: TGCGCCAGCAGCTTGAGGCAGGGAGGCTATGGCTACACCTTC
cdr3_aa: CASSLRQGGYGYTF
d_call: NA
v_call: TRBV5-1
clone_size: few
j_call: TRBJ1-2

cdr3_nt: TGTGCCACCAGCAGGACAGGGAGCGGCTACACCTTC
cdr3_aa: CATSRTGSGYTF
d_call: TRBD1
v_call: TRBV15
clone_size: NA
j_call: TRBJ1-2

cdr3_nt: TGTGCCAGCAGCTTTTCCCTCACCGAACATAAGTACTTC
cdr3_aa: CASSFSLTEHKYF
d_call: NA
v_call: TRBV7-9
clone_size: few
j_call: TRBJ2-5

cdr3_nt: TGTGCCAGCACCAGGACAGGGATGAGCGAGCAGTACTTC
cdr3_aa: CASTRTGMSEQYF
d_call: TRBD1
v_call: TRBV6-5
clone_size: few
j_call: TRBJ2-7

cdr3_nt: TGTGCCAGCAGCCCCCTCAAGACAGGGAGGTCTGAAGCTTTCTTT
cdr3_aa: CASSPLKTGRSEAFF
d_call: TRBD1
v_call: TRBV9
clone_size: few
j_call: TRBJ1-1

cdr3_nt: TGTGCCATCAGTGAGAGGAGGAACACTGAAGCTTTCTTT
cdr3_aa: CAISERRNTEAFF
d_call: NA
v_call: TRBV10-3
clone_size: NA
j_call: TRBJ1-1

cdr3_nt: TGCGCCAGCCGCACCCACAGGGGTCCCCCGAACACCGGGGAGCTGTTTTTT
cdr3_aa: CASRTHRGPPNTGELFF
d_call: TRBD1
v_call: TRBV10-2
clone_size: NA
j_call: TRBJ2-2

cdr3_nt: TGTGCCAGCAGCTTGGAGAGCCCTAGGGGGGAGCTGTTTTTT
cdr3_aa: CASSLESPRGELFF
d_call: NA
v_call: TRBV5-4
clone_size: NA
j_call: TRBJ2-2

cdr3_nt: TGCGCCAGCAGTGAACTAGCGGGGGTTTACAATGAGCAGTTCTTC
cdr3_aa: CASSELAGVYNEQFF
d_call: TRBD2
v_call: TRBV10-2
clone_size: few
j_call: TRBJ2-1

cdr3_nt: TGTGCCAGCTCACCAGATCTCATACTATTTACGCAGTATTTT
cdr3_aa: CASSPDLILFTQYF
d_call: NA
v_call: TRBV18
clone_size: NA
j_call: TRBJ2-3

cdr3_nt: TGTGCCAGCAGCTCCTTTCAGATAAACTATGGCTACACCTTC
cdr3_aa: CASSSFQINYGYTF
d_call: NA
v_call: TRBV5-6
clone_size: NA
j_call: TRBJ1-2

cdr3_nt: TGTGCCAGCAGCGCAGTTGGGACAGGGGTTGCCTTC
cdr3_aa: CASSAVGTGVAF
d_call: TRBD1
v_call: TRBV11-1
clone_size: NA
j_call: TRBJ2-7

cdr3_nt: TGTGCCAGCAGCCCAACGGGAGTCCTAGGTGAAGCTTTCTTT
cdr3_aa: CASSPTGVLGEAFF
d_call: NA
v_call: TRBV7-9
clone_size: few
j_call: TRBJ1-1

cdr3_nt: TGTGCCAGCAGTTCGGGGGTGGACTATGGCTACACCTTC
cdr3_aa: CASSSGVDYGYTF
d_call: NA
v_call: TRBV27
clone_size: few
j_call: TRBJ1-2

cdr3_nt: TGTGCCAGCAGTTTAGTGGAGAGGTCCTACAATGAGCAGTTCTTC
cdr3_aa: CASSLVERSYNEQFF
d_call: NA
v_call: TRBV28
clone_size: few
j_call: TRBJ2-1